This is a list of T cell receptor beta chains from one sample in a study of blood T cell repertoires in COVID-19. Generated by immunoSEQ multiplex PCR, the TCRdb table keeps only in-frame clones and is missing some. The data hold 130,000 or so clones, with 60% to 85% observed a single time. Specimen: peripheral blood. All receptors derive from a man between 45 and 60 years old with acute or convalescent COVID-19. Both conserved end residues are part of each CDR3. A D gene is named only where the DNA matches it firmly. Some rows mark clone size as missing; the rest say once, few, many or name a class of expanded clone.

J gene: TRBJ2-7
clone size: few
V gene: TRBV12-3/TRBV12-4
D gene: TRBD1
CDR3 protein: CASSPDRGYEQYF
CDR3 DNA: TGTGCCAGCAGTCCAGACAGGGGGTACGAGCAGTACTTC

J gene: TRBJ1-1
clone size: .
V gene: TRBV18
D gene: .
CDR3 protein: CASSLGQANTEAFF
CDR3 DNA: TGTGCCAGCTCCCTTGGGCAGGCGAACACTGAAGCTTTCTTT

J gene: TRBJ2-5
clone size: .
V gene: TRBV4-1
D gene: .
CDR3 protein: CASSQWQGETQYF
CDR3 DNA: TGCGCCAGCAGCCAATGGCAGGGCGAGACCCAGTACTTC

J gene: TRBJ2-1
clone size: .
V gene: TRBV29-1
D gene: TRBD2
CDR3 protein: CSVAPLAGDEQFF
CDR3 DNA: TGCAGCGTTGCCCCCCTAGCGGGGGATGAGCAGTTCTTC

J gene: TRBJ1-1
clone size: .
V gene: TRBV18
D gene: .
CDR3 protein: CASSRQTGANTEAFF
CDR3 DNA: TGTGCCAGCTCACGGCAGACAGGAGCGAACACTGAAGCTTTCTTT

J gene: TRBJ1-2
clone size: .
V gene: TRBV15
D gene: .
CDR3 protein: CATSRDQDTLDGYTF
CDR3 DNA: TGTGCCACCAGCAGAGATCAGGACACCCTAGATGGCTACACCTTC

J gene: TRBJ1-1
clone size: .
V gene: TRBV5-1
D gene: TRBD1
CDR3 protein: CASSLRDLRGRGEAFF
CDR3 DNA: TGCGCCAGCAGCTTGAGGGACCTAAGGGGGCGGGGTGAAGCTTTCTTT

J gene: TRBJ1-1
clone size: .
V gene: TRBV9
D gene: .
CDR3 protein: CASSLRLNTEAFF
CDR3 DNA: TGTGCCAGCAGCTTACGGTTGAACACTGAAGCTTTCTTT

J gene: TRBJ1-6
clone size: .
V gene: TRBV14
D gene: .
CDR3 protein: CASSSGAIPKIHF
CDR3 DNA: TGTGCCAGCAGCTCCGGAGCTATCCCCAAAATCCACTTT

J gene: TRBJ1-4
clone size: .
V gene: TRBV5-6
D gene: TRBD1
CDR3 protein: CASSRDSTPTNEKLFF
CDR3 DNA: TGTGCCAGCTCCCGGGACAGTACACCAACTAATGAAAAACTGTTTTTT

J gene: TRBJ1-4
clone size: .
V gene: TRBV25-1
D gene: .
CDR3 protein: CASSAPSTNEKLFF
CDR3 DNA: TGTGCCAGCAGTGCTCCGTCAACTAATGAAAAACTGTTTTTT

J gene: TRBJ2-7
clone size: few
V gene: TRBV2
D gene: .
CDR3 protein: CASSVQDREQYF
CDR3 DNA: TGTGCCAGCAGTGTCCAGGATCGCGAGCAGTACTTC

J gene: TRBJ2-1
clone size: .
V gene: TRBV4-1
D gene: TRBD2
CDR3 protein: CASSKLAGVNNEQFF
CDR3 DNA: TGCGCCAGCAGCAAATTAGCGGGGGTCAATAATGAGCAGTTCTTC

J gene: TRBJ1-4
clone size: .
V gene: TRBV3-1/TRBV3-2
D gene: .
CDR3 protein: CASSPGQYTTNEKLFF
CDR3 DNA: TGTGCCAGCAGCCCCGGACAGTACACAACTAATGAAAAACTGTTTTTT

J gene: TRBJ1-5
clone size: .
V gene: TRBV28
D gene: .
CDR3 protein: CASSSPSGVGQPQHF
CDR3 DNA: TGTGCCAGCAGCTCCCCATCGGGGGTGGGTCAGCCCCAGCATTTT

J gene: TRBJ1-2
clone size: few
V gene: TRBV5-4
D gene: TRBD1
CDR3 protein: CASRHTGTGRGYTF
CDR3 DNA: TGTGCCAGCAGACACACCGGGACAGGGCGGGGCTACACCTTC

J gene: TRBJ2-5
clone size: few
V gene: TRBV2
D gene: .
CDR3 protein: CASSPQETQYF
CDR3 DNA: TGTGCCAGCAGCCCTCAAGAGACCCAGTACTTC

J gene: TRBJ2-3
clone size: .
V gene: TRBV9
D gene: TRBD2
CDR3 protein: CASSHSGVSTDTQYF
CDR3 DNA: TGTGCCAGCAGTCATAGCGGGGTCAGCACAGATACGCAGTATTTT

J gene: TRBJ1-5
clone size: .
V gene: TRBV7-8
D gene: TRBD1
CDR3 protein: CASSTRQGAFQPQHF
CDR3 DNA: TGTGCCAGCAGCACCAGACAGGGGGCTTTTCAGCCCCAGCATTTT

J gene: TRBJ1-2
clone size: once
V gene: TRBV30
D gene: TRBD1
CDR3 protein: CAWSRGQGWYGYTF
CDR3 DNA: TGTGCCTGGAGTAGGGGACAGGGATGGTATGGCTACACCTTC

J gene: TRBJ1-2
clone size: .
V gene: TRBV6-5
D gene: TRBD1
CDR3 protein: CASSQGQASGYTF
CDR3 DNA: TGTGCCAGCAGCCAGGGACAGGCCAGCGGCTACACCTTC

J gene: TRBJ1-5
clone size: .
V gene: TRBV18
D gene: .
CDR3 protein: CASSPTDRRNQPQHF
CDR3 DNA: TGTGCCAGCTCACCAACAGACAGGCGCAATCAGCCCCAGCATTTT

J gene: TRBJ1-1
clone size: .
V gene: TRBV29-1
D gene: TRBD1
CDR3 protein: CSVADAGGTRNTEAFF
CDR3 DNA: TGCAGCGTTGCCGATGCAGGGGGCACGAGGAACACTGAAGCTTTCTTT

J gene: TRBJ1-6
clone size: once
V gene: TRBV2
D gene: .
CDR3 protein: CASSDQGYNSPLHF
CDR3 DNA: TGTGCCAGCAGTGATCAGGGATACAATTCACCCCTCCACTTT

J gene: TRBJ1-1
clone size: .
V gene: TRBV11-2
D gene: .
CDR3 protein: CASSLDRVMHTEAFF
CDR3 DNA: TGTGCCAGCAGCTTAGACCGGGTTATGCACACTGAAGCTTTCTTT

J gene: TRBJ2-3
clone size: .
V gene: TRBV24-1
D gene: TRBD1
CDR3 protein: CATSDSKTGLDTQYF
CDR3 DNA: TGTGCCACCAGTGACTCAAAGACAGGGCTAGATACGCAGTATTTT

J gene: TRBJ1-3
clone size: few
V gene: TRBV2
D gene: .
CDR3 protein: CASSVSRLASGNTIYF
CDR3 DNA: TGTGCCAGCAGTGTCAGCAGGTTGGCGTCTGGAAACACCATATATTTT

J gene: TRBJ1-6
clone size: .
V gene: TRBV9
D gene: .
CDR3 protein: CASSTQGVGSPLHF
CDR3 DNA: TGTGCCAGCAGCACACAGGGAGTGGGTTCACCCCTCCACTTT

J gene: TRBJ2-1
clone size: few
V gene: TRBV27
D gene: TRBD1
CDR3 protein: CASRTGGKQFF
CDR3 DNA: TGTGCCAGCCGGACAGGGGGGAAGCAGTTCTTC

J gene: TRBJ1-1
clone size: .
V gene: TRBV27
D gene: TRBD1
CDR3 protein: CASSWGRGIQTAEAFF
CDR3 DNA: TGTGCCAGCAGTTGGGGCAGGGGGATACAAACGGCTGAAGCTTTCTTT

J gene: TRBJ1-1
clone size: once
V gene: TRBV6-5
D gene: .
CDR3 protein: CASRHPSGNTEAFF
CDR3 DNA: TGTGCCAGCAGGCACCCATCGGGGAACACTGAAGCTTTCTTT

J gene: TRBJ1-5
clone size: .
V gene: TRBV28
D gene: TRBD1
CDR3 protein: CASSFLEGARGNQPQHF
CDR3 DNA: TGTGCCAGCAGTTTTCTGGAGGGGGCTAGGGGCAATCAGCCCCAGCATTTT

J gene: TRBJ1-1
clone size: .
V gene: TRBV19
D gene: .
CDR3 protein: CASIGTEGGAFF
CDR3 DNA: TGTGCCAGTATAGGGACGGAGGGAGGAGCTTTCTTT

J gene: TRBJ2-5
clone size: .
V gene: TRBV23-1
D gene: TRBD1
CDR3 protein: CASSQPRGQDWTRAQYF
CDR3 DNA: TGCGCCAGCAGTCAACCACGGGGACAGGACTGGACTCGGGCCCAGTACTTC

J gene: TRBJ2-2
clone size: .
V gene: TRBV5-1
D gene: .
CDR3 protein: CASSASAGLNTGELFF
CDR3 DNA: TGCGCCAGCAGCGCGAGTGCCGGGTTGAACACCGGGGAGCTGTTTTTT

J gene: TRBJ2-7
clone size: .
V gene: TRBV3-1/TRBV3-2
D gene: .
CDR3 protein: CASSNSGEQYF
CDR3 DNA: TGTGCCAGCAGCAATTCGGGGGAGCAGTACTTC

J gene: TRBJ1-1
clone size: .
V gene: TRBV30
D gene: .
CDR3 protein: CAWSREFRTEAFF
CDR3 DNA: TGTGCCTGGAGTAGGGAGTTTAGGACTGAAGCTTTCTTT

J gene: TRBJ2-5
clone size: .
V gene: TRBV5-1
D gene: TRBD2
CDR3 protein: CASSSGTSGGVQETQYF
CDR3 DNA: TGCGCCAGCAGCTCCGGGACTAGCGGGGGGGTCCAAGAGACCCAGTACTTC

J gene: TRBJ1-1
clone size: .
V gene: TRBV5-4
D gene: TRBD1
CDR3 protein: CASSLPGQGGTEAFF
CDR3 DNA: TGTGCCAGCAGCTTGCCCGGACAGGGCGGAACTGAAGCTTTCTTT

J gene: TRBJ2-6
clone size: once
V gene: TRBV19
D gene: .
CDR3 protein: CASTPSGSGANVLTF
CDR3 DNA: TGTGCCAGTACCCCCTCGGGATCTGGGGCCAACGTCCTGACTTTC

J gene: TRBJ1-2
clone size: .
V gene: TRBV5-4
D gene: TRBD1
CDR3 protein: CASSSDRGGGYTF
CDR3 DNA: TGTGCCAGCAGCTCCGACAGGGGGGGTGGCTACACCTTC

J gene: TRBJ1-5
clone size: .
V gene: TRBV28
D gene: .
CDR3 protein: CASSPQVGGQPQHF
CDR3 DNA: TGTGCCAGCAGTCCACAGGTAGGCGGACAGCCCCAGCATTTT

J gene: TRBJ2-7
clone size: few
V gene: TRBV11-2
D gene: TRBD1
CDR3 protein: CASSHTGTGNEQYF
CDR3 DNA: TGTGCCAGCAGCCACACCGGGACAGGGAACGAGCAGTACTTC

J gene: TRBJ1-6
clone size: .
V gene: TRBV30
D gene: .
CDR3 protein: CAWNHPWREVDSPLHF
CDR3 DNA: TGTGCCTGGAACCACCCCTGGCGTGAGGTCGATTCACCCCTCCACTTT

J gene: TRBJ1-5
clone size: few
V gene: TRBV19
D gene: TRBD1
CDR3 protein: CASSRQGVNQPQHF
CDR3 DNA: TGTGCCAGTAGTCGACAGGGCGTCAATCAGCCCCAGCATTTT

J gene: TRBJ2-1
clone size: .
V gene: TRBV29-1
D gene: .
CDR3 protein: CSVGLETYNEQFF
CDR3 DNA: TGCAGCGTGGGACTTGAGACCTACAATGAGCAGTTCTTC

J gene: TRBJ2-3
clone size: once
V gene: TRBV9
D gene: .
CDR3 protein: CASSYYTDTQYF
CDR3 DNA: TGTGCCAGCAGCTATTACACAGATACGCAGTATTTT

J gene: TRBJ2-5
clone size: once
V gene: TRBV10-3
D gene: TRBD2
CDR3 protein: CAIKSSGGQETQYF
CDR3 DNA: TGTGCCATCAAGAGTAGCGGGGGCCAAGAGACCCAGTACTTC

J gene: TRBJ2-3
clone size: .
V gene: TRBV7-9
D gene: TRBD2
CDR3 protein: CASSRTSGGPDTQYF
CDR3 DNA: TGTGCCAGCAGCCGGACTAGCGGGGGGCCCGATACGCAGTATTTT

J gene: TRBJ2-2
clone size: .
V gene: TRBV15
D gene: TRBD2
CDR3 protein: CATSRDRLAGVTGELFF
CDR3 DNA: TGTGCCACCAGCAGAGATAGGCTAGCGGGGGTCACCGGGGAGCTGTTTTTT

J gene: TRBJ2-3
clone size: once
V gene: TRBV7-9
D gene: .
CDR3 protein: CASSLMMAGDTQYF
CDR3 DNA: TGTGCCAGCAGCTTAATGATGGCGGGGGATACGCAGTATTTT

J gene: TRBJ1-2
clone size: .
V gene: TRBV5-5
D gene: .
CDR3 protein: CASSLWPEDGYTF
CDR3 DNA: TGTGCCAGCAGCTTGTGGCCAGAGGATGGCTACACCTTC